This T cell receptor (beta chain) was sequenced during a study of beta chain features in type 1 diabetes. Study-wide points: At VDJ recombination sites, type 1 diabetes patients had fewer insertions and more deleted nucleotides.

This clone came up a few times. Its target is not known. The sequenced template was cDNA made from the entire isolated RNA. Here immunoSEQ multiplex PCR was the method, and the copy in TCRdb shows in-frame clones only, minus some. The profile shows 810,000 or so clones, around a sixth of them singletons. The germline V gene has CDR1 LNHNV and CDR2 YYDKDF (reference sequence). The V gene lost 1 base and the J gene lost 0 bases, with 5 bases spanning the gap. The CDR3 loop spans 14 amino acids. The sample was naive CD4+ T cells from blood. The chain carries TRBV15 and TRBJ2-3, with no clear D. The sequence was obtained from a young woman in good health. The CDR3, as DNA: TGTGCCACCAGCAGAGTATCTAGCACAGATACGCAGTATTTT. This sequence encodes CATSRVSSTDTQYF.